This TCR beta chain originates from a study of T cells in women clearing cervical HPV infection. Looking at the study overall: Blood came at first lesion visit for cases, post-clearance for controls. For cases, blood was sampled a median about 150 days after lesion detection, interquartile range roughly 80 to 220 days. Findings and caveats of the study: Cases carried less TRBV6-7 than controls: 0.11% versus 0.16%.

Each participant carried one incident cervical HPV16 infection only. Comment on this clone: No antigen is known for it. The observed sequence ends 3 residues before the CDR3 terminus, with the missing tail filled in from the germline J gene.

TCRdb's table, derived via immunoSEQ multiplex PCR, lists solely in-frame clones and lacks some. This sample's table reports roughly 15,000 clones. Trimming took 4 bases from V and 6 from J, leaving 15 bases between them. CDR1 is GTSNPN and CDR2 is SVGIG in the germline V gene (reference sequence). The CDR3 has 13 amino acids. The receptor's source is a woman aged 18 to 69 with a cervical HPV16 infection that either progressed to CIN3+ or cleared (not recorded which). The chain links TRBV30 to TRBJ1-1; D is perhaps TRBD1 (6 bases). The sample comprised blood buffy coat. Here the CDR3 reads CAWTGGGRAEAFF. The sequenced CDR3 bases are TGTGCCTGGACCGGGGGGGGGCGGGCTGAA.